This T cell receptor (beta chain) was profiled in a study of CD8+CD57+ T cells in acquired aplastic anemia. Study outcomes and limitations: The study identified twenty-nine CD8+ CDR3 sequences shared by patients and controls. Researchers reported that CD8+ Simpson's diversity was not significantly different in patients versus controls.

Patients included in sequencing had previously demonstrated CD8+CD57+ cell expansion by flow cytometry. As a group, the patients uniformly had severe acquired aplastic anemia. By the time of blood sampling, patients had still received no therapy. According to the study, genomic DNA was the template for TCR beta VDJ and CDR3 profiling. TCRdb used MiXCR to reprocess the reads, holding one entry per CDR3 protein. The sample has 250,000 or so distinct CDR3 sequences; approximately 45% are singletons. The CDR3 has 11 amino acids. V was cut by 7 bases and J by 5 bases, with 6 bases left in between. Germline V gives CDR1 LNHDA, CDR2 SQIVND (reference sequence). Turning to this clonotype: Its target is unknown.

The V call is TRBV19, the J call TRBJ1-5; D gene uncertain. Sequencing was done on a sample of sorted CD4+, CD8+, or CD8+CD57+ T cells (not recorded which) from PBMCs. The TCR sequence derives from a human donor with aplastic anemia. The CDR3 DNA follows: TGTGCCAGTAAGGGCTATCAGCCCCAGCATTTT. Protein sequence: CASKGYQPQHF.